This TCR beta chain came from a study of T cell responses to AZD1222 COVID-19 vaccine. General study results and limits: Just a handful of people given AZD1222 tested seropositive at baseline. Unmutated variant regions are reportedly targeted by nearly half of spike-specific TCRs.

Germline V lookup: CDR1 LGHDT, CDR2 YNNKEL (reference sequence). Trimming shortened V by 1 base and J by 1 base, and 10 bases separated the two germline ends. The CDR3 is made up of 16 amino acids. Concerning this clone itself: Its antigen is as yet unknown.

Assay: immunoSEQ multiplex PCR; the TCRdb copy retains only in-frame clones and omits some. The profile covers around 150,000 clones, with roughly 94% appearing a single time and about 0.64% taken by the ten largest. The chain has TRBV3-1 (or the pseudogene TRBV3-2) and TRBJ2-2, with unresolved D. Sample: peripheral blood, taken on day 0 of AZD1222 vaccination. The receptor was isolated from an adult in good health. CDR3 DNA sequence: TGTGCCAGCAGCCAAGTTTTACGAGGGAACACCGGGGAGCTGTTTTTT. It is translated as CASSQVLRGNTGELFF.